This TCR beta chain was sequenced in a study of cytomegalovirus exposure and HLA in healthy donors. Both 60 Vbeta primers and 13 Jbeta primers went into the PCR. The protocol was immunoSEQ multiplex PCR, while the TCRdb copy is restricted to in-frame clones and leaves out a portion. The table has around 130,000 clones, around 80% seen once. This CDR3 region has 12 residues. V trimming: 10 bases; J trimming: 6 bases; junction bases outside the gene matches: 5. Germline CDR1 and CDR2: LNHDA and SQIVND (reference sequence). The sequenced sample consisted of PBMCs. V gene TRBV19 combines with J gene TRBJ2-2; 7 bases are a match to TRBD2. This TCR was recovered from a middle-aged woman in good health and CMV-seronegative. CDR3 sequence: CATKGGAGELFF. As DNA, the CDR3 is TGTGCCACCAAGGGAGGGGCCGGGGAGCTGTTTTTT.